This T cell receptor beta chain stems from a study of Graves' ophthalmopathy and Graves' hyperthyroidism. Study-wide context: Pretreatment peripheral blood was obtained at initial diagnosis.

Whole-study results and caveats: Among expanded thyroid clonotypes above 0.001 frequency, most also occurred in blood.

Germline-derived CDR1 and CDR2 are SEHNR and FQNEAQ (reference sequence). This CDR3 spans 19 amino acids. V was pared by 0 bases and J by 0 bases, with 10 bases of the junction left unmatched. For repertoire sequencing, the TCR beta CDR3 regions were amplified from RNA transcripts. First-round RT-PCR relied on HTBI primers, and a second-round multiplex PCR came next. Each CDR3 protein is one row after TCRdb ran MiXCR on the multiplex PCR reads. The repertoire consists of about 740,000 distinct CDR3 sequences, with approximately 40% occurring once and the leading ten covering less than 55%. The study enrolled ophthalmopathy donors with moderate-to-severe activity, CAS ≥3, NOSPECS ≥4 and duration under 3 months. This clonotype occurred many times. Antigen unknown.

Sequencing was carried out using peripheral blood. The source of this sequence is an adult man with Graves' ophthalmopathy. This chain connects TRBV7-9 to TRBJ1-5, with 8 bases identical to TRBD1. The CDR3 coding sequence is TGTGCCAGCAGCTTAGCAGGGCCGACAGGGGCAGGTAGCAATCAGCCCCAGCATTTT. It translates to CASSLAGPTGAGSNQPQHF.